This T cell receptor beta chain was profiled in a study of post-analysis software for immune sequencing data. In the case of this clonotype: Its antigen is unidentified.

Carried by the TCR beta cDNA libraries were unique molecular identifiers. A single record per CDR3 protein comes from TCRdb applying MiXCR to the PCR reads. The repertoire holds hundreds of thousands of distinct CDR3 sequences, approximately 57% seen once, with roughly 4.4% in the top ten. In germline, CDR1 is SEHNR, CDR2 FQNEAQ (reference sequence). CDR3 length: 14 residues. Trimming shortened V by 5 bases and J by 5 bases, and 13 bases separated the two germline ends. Study results and limitations: Elevated frequency relative to controls characterized roughly five TRBV segments in patients, TRBV5-6, TRBV5-1 and TRBV20-1 among them.

This receptor was obtained from a girl aged 10-17 years with multiple sclerosis. Material for sequencing was blood. The chain employs TRBV7-9 and TRBJ1-5; the D gene is possibly TRBD1 (5 bases). The CDR3 loop is CASSPLSGDQPQHF. As DNA, the CDR3 is TGTGCCAGCAGCCCGCTTTCGGGGGATCAGCCCCAGCATTTT.